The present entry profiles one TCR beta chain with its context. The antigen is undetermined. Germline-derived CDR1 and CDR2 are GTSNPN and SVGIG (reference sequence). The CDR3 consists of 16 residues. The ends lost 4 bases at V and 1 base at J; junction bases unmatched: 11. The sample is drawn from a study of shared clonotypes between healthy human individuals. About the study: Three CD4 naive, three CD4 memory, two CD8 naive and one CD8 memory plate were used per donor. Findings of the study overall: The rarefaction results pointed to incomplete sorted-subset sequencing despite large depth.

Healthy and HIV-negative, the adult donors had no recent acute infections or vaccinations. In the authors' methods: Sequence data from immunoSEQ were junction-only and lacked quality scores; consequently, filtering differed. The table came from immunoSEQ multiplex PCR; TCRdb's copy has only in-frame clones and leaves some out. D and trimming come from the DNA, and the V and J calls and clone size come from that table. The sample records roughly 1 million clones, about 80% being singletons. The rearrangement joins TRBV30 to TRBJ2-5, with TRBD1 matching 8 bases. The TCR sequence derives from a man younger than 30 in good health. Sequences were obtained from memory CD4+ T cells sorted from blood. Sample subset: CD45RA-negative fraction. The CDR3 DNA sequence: TGTGCCTGGATGTCACGTCAGGGGGCAAGCCAAGAGACCCAGTACTTC. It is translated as CAWMSRQGASQETQYF.